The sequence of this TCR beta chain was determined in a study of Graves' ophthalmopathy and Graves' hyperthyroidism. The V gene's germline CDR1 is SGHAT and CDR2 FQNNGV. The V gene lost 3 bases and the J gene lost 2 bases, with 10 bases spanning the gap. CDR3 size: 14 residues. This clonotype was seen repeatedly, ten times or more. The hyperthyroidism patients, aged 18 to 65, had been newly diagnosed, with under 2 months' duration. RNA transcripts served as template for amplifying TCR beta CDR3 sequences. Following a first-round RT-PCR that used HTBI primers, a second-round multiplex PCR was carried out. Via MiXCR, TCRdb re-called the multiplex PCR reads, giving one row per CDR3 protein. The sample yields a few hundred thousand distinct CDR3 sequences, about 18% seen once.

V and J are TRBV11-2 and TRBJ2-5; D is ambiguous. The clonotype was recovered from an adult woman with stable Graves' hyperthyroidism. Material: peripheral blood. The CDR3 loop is CASSFLPEQETQYF. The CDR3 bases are TGTGCCAGCAGCTTTCTCCCAGAGCAAGAGACCCAGTACTTC.